This T cell receptor beta chain derives from a study of long-term antiretroviral therapy in people with HIV. This clone has a handful of counts. The antigen remains undetermined. CDR1 and CDR2 from the germline V gene are SGHVS and FQNEAQ. Trimming left V 2 bases short and J 5 bases short, with 13 bases between. This CDR3 is 15 amino acids long. Whole-study findings and limits: The study found narrower CDR3 length ranges in HIV repertoires than in controls.

At survey level, the immunoSEQ assay was run in its v3.0 version. Method: immunoSEQ multiplex PCR; TCRdb's copy keeps in-frame clones and lacks some. The table has roughly 12,000 clones, 65% to 85% seen once. Sequenced here: unsorted PBMCs, sampled 3.4 years after starting antiretroviral therapy. The sequence came from a man aged 40-55 years with HIV. The V and J genes are TRBV7-8 and TRBJ1-5; no clear D. In DNA form, the CDR3 reads TGTGCCAGCAGCTTATCTGGCAGCGTTTATCAGCCCCAGCATTTT. Its translation: CASSLSGSVYQPQHF.